What follows describes a single T cell receptor beta chain. PCR employed 60 Vbeta and 13 Jbeta primers. TCRdb's copy holds only in-frame clones and misses some; the assay was immunoSEQ multiplex PCR. The table has about 190,000 clones, roughly 73% seen once. These data originate in a study of cytomegalovirus exposure and HLA in healthy donors. This CDR3 spans 13 amino acids. The germline V gene has CDR1 SNHLY and CDR2 FYNNEI. The V and J ends lost 4 bases and 7 bases, in that order; junction bases with no gene match: 4. The sample comprised PBMCs. The sequence came from a young woman in good health and CMV-seronegative. The V call is TRBV2, the J call TRBJ2-1, with TRBD1 matching over 7 bases. The CDR3 loop reads CASSAVRGNEQFF. DNA for the CDR3: TGTGCCAGCAGTGCGGTCAGGGGGAATGAGCAGTTCTTC.